This TCR beta chain stems from a study of response to subunit inactivated influenza vaccine. TCRdb processed the RT-PCR reads anew with MiXCR; each CDR3 protein has one entry. The sample shows 800,000 or so distinct CDR3 sequences, less than 25% of them seen only once. Germline V lookup: CDR1 SGHKS, CDR2 YYEKEE (reference sequence). The CDR3 is made up of 14 amino acids. The J segment lost 3 bases and the V segment lost 3 bases, leaving 1 base of the junction unmatched. This clonotype was counted ten times or more. Antigen specificity is unknown. Study outcomes and limitations: Authors suggested seasonal influenza vaccinations each recruit few new T cells.

V gene TRBV5-5 combines with J gene TRBJ2-3; TRBD1 matches at 10 bases. The sample consisted of PBMCs from blood, taken roughly 5 days after vaccination. The TCR comes from a man aged 50-59 years who received an inactivated influenza vaccine. The CDR3 coding sequence is TGTGCCAGCAGCTGGGGACAGGGGACAGATACGCAGTATTTT. Protein: CASSWGQGTDTQYF.